Included here is one TCR beta chain sequence, with context. Its specificity is unknown. The sample comes from a study of OX40 agonist ivuxolimab in advanced cancers. Study context: Partial responses, seen in three patients, involved one hepatocellular carcinoma and two cutaneous melanomas. Study-wide results and caveats: The average count of expanded clones was higher among CD8+ T cells than among CD4+. Antigens targeted by the expanded peripheral T cells were not determined.

Clones were read by immunoSEQ multiplex PCR, and TCRdb kept only the in-frame ones, dropping some. The sample lists around 58,000 clones; around 89% were seen once. This CDR3 has 13 residues. V was trimmed by 3 bases and J by 9 bases, leaving 15 bases between them. Germline V gene data show CDR1 as SGHNT and CDR2 as YYREEE (reference sequence). The specimen was CD4+ or CD8+ T cells sorted from blood, collected in a trial of the OX40 agonist ivuxolimab. The chain has TRBV5-4 and TRBJ2-5; D gene uncertain. The clonotype originates from an adult with an advanced solid tumor such as melanoma, head and neck, liver or kidney cancer. The CDR3 is CASSSYTLGAQYF. The DNA for the CDR3 is TGTGCCAGCAGCTCCTACACCCTGGGTGCCCAGTACTTC. Full variable domain (outside the CDR3, taken from reference TRBV5-4 and TRBJ2-5): ETGVTQSPTHLIKTRGQQVTLRCSSQSGHNTVSWYQQALGQGPQFIFQYYREEENGRGNFPPRFSGLQFPNYSSELNVNALELDDSALYLCASSSYTLGAQYFGPGTRLLVL.